Included here is one T cell receptor (beta chain) sequence, with context. Generated by immunoSEQ multiplex PCR, the TCRdb table keeps only in-frame clones and is missing some. The sample holds about 170,000 clones, around 83% seen once. Across 20 to 25 US areas, participants ranged in age from 18 to 89 years. Donors were grouped by their self-reported clinical history. These data originate in a study of blood T cell repertoires in COVID-19. Trimming pared 7 bases from V and 1 base from J, leaving 8 bases between. The germline V gene has CDR1 SQVTM and CDR2 ANQGSEA. The CDR3 sequence is 13 residues long.

This TCR derives from a woman between 45 and 65 years old in a cohort exposed to, infected with or recovered from COVID-19 (not recorded which). This sequence joins TRBV29-1 and TRBJ1-6, with D perhaps TRBD1 (5 bases). The sequenced sample consisted of PBMCs or T cells enriched from blood (not recorded which). The CDR3 reads CSARGSYNSPLHF. DNA for the CDR3: TGCAGCGCCCGGGGGTCCTATAATTCACCCCTCCACTTT.